This T cell receptor beta chain stems from a study of neurological immune-mediated disorders. In its sample, this clonotype was seen many times. A 10-nucleotide random UMI tagged transcripts in template-switch 5'RACE cDNA synthesis. A single run covered 15-18 subjects with over 190 million TCR-beta sequences. TCRdb itself ran the 5' RACE reads through MiXCR, one entry per CDR3 protein. The sample contains tens of thousands of distinct CDR3 sequences, roughly 10% of which appear only once. The CDR3 has 16 residues. Trimming shortened V by 6 bases and J by 1 base, and 16 bases separated the two germline ends.

The chain joins TRBV12-3 or TRBV12-4 to TRBJ1-5; D possibly corresponds to TRBD1 (5 bases). The clonotype comes from a man aged 55 to 69 in good health. The specimen was PBMCs. Written as DNA, the CDR3 is TGTGCCAGCAGACCCCAGGGAGTGGCCAGCAATCAGCCCCAGCATTTT. Protein product: CASRPQGVASNQPQHF.